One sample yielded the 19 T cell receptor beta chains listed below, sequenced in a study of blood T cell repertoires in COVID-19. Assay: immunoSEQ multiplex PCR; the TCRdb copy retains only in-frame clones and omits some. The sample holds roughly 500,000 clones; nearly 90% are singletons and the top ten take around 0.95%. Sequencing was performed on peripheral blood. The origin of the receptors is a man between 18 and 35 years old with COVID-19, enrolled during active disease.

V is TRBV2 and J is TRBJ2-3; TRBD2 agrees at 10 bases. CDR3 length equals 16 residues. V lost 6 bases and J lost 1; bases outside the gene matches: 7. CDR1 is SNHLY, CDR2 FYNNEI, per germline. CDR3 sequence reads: CASRRRLAGRTDTQYF. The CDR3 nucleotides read TGTGCCAGCAGGCGGAGACTAGCGGGTCGCACAGATACGCAGTATTTT.

The CDR3 region has the DNA TGTGCCAGCAGCGAAAGAAGCGGCTTGCGGGGGGGGAGCTCCTACGAGCAGTACTTC. It translates to CASSERSGLRGGSSYEQYF. The chain recombines TRBV9 with TRBJ2-7; 9 bases agree with TRBD2. Germline values: CDR1 SGDLS, CDR2 YYNGEE. This CDR3 is built from 19 residues. The ends lost 3 bases at V and 0 bases at J; junction bases unmatched: 16.

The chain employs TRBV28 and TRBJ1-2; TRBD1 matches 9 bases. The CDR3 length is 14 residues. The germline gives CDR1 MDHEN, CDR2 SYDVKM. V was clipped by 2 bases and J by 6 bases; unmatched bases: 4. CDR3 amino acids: CASSLGGQGHGYTF. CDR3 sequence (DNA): TGTGCCAGCAGTTTAGGGGGACAGGGACATGGCTACACCTTC.

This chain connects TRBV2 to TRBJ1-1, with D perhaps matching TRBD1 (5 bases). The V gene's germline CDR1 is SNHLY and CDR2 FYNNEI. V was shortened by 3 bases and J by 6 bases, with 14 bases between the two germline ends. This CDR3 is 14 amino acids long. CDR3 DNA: TGTGCCAGCAGTGATGTGACAGCAGACGCTGAAGCTTTCTTT. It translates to CASSDVTADAEAFF. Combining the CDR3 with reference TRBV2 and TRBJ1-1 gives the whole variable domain EPEVTQTPSHQVTQMGQEVILRCVPISNHLYFYWYRQILGQKVEFLVSFYNNEISEKSEIFDDQFSVERPDGSNFTLKIRSTKLEDSAMYFCASSDVTADAEAFFGQGTRLTVV.

The CDR3 protein is CATSRVVGGPDTQYF. The CDR3 DNA follows: TGTGCCACCAGCAGAGTTGTGGGGGGGCCAGATACGCAGTATTTT. This chain links TRBV15 with TRBJ2-3; D possibly corresponds to TRBD2 (7 bases). V was clipped by 1 base and J by 4 bases, with 12 bases between them. Germline values: CDR1 LNHNV, CDR2 YYDKDF (reference sequence). The CDR3 has 15 amino acids.

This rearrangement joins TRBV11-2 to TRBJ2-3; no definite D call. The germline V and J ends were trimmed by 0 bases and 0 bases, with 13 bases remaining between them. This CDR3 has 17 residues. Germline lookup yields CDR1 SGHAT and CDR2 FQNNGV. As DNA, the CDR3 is TGTGCCAGCAGCTTAGAGGTTCGAGCTGGTAGCACAGATACGCAGTATTTT. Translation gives CASSLEVRAGSTDTQYF.

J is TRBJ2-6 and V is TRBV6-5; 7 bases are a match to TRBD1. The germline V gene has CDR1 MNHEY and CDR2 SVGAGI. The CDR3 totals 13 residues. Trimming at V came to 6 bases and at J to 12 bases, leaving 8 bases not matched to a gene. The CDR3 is CASSRGQPSVLTF. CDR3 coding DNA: TGTGCCAGCAGCAGGGGACAGCCCTCCGTCCTGACTTTC.

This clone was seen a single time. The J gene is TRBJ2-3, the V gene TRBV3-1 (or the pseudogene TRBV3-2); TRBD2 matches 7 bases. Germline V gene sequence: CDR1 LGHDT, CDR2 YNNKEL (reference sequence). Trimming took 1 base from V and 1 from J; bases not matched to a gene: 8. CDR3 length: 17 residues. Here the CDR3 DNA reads TGTGCCAGCAGCCAAGTTCGATGGGAGGGCGGCACAGATACGCAGTATTTT. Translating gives CASSQVRWEGGTDTQYF.

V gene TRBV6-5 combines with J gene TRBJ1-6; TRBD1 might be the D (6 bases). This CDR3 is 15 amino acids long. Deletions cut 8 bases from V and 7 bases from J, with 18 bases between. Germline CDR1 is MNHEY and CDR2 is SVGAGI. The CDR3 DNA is TGTGCCAGCGCAGACACAGGGTTTATGAATTCACCCCTCCACTTT. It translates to CASADTGFMNSPLHF.

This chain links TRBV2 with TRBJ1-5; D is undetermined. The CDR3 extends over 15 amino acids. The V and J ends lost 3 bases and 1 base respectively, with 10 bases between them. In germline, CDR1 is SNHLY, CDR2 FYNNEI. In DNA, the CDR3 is TGTGCCAGCAGTGAGATAAGGGAGAGCAATCAGCCCCAGCATTTT. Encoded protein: CASSEIRESNQPQHF.

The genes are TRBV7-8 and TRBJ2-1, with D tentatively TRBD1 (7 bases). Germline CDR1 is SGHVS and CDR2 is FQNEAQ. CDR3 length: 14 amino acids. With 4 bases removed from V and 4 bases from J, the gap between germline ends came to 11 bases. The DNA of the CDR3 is TGTGCCAGCAGCTCCGCGGGACAGTACAATGAGCAGTTCTTC. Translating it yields CASSSAGQYNEQFF.

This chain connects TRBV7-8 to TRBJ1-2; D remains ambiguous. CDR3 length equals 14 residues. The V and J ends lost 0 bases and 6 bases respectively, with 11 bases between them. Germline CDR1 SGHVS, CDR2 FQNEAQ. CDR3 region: CASSLATGSDGYTF. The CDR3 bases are TGTGCCAGCAGCTTAGCGACGGGGTCGGATGGCTACACCTTC.

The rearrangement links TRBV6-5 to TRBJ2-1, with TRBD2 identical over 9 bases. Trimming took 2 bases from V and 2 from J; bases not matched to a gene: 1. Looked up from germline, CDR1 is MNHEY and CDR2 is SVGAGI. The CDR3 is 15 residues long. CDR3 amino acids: CASSYSGGPYNEQFF. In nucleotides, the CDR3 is TGTGCCAGCAGTTACAGCGGGGGGCCCTACAATGAGCAGTTCTTC.

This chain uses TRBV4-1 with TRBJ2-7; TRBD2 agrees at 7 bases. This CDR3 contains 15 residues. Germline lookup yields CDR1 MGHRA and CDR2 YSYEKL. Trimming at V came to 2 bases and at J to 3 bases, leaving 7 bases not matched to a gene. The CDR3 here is CASSQLSGTGYEQYF. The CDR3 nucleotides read TGCGCCAGCAGCCAATTAAGCGGGACGGGCTACGAGCAGTACTTC.

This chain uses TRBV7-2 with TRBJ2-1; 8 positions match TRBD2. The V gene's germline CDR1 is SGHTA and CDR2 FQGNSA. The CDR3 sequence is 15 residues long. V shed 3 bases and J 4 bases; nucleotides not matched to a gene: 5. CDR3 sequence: CASSFGLAMYNEQFF. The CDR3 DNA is TGTGCCAGCAGCTTCGGACTAGCTATGTACAATGAGCAGTTCTTC.

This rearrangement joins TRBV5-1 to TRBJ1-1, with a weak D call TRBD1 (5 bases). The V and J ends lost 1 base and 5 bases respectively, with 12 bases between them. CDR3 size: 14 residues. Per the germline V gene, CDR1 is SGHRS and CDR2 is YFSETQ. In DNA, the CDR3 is TGCGCCAGCAGCTTGACAGCCCCAGGGACTGAAGCTTTCTTT. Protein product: CASSLTAPGTEAFF.

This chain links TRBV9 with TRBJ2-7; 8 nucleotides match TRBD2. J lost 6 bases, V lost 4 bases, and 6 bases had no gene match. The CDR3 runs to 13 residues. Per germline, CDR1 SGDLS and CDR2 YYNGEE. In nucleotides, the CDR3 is TGTGCCAGCAGCTTCGGACTAGCTGGCGAGCAGTACTTC. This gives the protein CASSFGLAGEQYF.

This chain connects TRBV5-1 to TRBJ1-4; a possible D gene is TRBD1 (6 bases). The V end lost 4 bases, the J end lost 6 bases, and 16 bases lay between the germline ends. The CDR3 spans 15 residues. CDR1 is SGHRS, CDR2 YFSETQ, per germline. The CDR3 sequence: CASSPRTEGDEKLFF. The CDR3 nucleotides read TGCGCCAGCAGCCCAAGGACTGAGGGGGATGAAAAACTGTTTTTT.

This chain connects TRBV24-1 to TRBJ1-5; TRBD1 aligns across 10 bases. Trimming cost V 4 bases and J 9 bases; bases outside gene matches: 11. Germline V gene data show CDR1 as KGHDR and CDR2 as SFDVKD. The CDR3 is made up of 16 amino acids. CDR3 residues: CATSDAGQGEARPQHF. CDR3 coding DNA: TGTGCCACCAGTGACGCCGGACAGGGGGAAGCGCGGCCCCAGCATTTT.